These 22 T cell receptor beta chains came from one sample sequenced in a study of early stage breast cancer tumors. TCRdb's copy holds only in-frame clones and misses some; the assay was immunoSEQ multiplex PCR. The sample consists of about 8,400 clones, roughly 80% of them appearing once. The sequenced material came from normal breast tissue next to the tumor. All receptors come from a person aged 60 to 70 with breast cancer.

The chain links TRBV10-3 to TRBJ2-5, with D possibly TRBD2 on 6 matching bases. In germline, CDR1 is ENHRY, CDR2 SYGVKD. The V end lost 11 bases, the J end lost 5 bases, and 18 bases lay between the germline ends. This CDR3 has 13 residues. CDR3 region: CARRGGDRETQYF. In DNA, the CDR3 is TGTGCCCGGCGGGGAGGTGATCGGGAGACCCAGTACTTC.

The gene calls are TRBV5-1 and TRBJ2-5; D is unresolved. V was pared by 0 bases and J by 1 base, with 4 bases between. Germline V gene lookup returns CDR1 SGHRS and CDR2 YFSETQ. The CDR3 loop spans 13 amino acids. CDR3 DNA: TGCGCCAGCAGCTTGGCCTCCCAAGAGACCCAGTACTTC. As protein: CASSLASQETQYF.

The V gene is TRBV14, the J gene TRBJ2-1, with 7 bases aligning to TRBD2. V lost 2 bases to trimming and J lost 9 bases; unmatched junction nucleotides: 13. Germline V gene data show CDR1 as SGHDN and CDR2 as FVKESK. The CDR3 has 16 residues. The CDR3 nucleotides are TGTGCCAGCAGCCAAATTCTCGCGGGAGCCAGCGGTGAGCAGTTCTTC. Protein: CASSQILAGASGEQFF.

The chain is built from TRBV7-9 and TRBJ1-1; a possible D gene is TRBD1 (6 bases). The CDR3 loop spans 14 amino acids. Germline CDR1 and CDR2: SEHNR and FQNEAQ (reference sequence). Trimming pared 3 bases from V and 3 bases from J, leaving 11 bases between. Here the CDR3 DNA reads TGTGCCAGCAGCTTTTGGGGGGCGGACACTGAAGCTTTCTTT. Translated, it gives CASSFWGADTEAFF.

The V and J genes are TRBV5-1 and TRBJ2-2; D unresolved. The CDR3 loop spans 15 amino acids. The ends were cut back, 0 bases at V and 0 bases at J, with 6 bases in the middle. Per the germline V gene, CDR1 is SGHRS and CDR2 is YFSETQ. The DNA for the CDR3 is TGCGCCAGCAGCTTGGGACACACGAACACCGGGGAGCTGTTTTTT. As protein: CASSLGHTNTGELFF.

This clone was detected a few times. The chain carries TRBV19 and TRBJ2-5; 9 bases are a match to TRBD1. The CDR3 length is 16 residues. The J segment lost 5 bases and the V segment lost 0 bases, leaving 7 bases of the junction unmatched. CDR1 is LNHDA and CDR2 is SQIVND in the germline V gene (reference sequence). The CDR3 region is CASSIDGTGFLETQYF. CDR3 bases: TGTGCCAGTAGTATAGATGGGACAGGGTTTTTGGAGACCCAGTACTTC.

The V and J genes are TRBV5-4 and TRBJ2-7; D remains unclear. Germline V gives CDR1 SGHNT, CDR2 YYREEE (reference sequence). This CDR3 comprises 11 residues. V lost 7 bases to trimming and J lost 0 bases, with 5 bases between them. The CDR3 here is CASDRSYEQYF. The CDR3 coding sequence is TGTGCCAGCGACCGCTCCTACGAGCAGTACTTC.

The chain couples TRBV30 to TRBJ1-2, with TRBD1 matching over 8 bases. Germline trimming cut 3 bases from V and 4 bases from J; bases unmatched to any gene: 4. This CDR3 spans 13 amino acids. Germline values: CDR1 GTSNPN, CDR2 SVGIG (reference sequence). CDR3 coding DNA: TGTGCCTGGAGGCGGGACAGGCCCTATGGCTACACCTTC. This sequence encodes CAWRRDRPYGYTF.

The sample holds one count of this clone. V is TRBV5-1 and J is TRBJ2-1, with 11 bases matching TRBD2. The CDR3 length is 17 residues. The trim removed 0 bases at V and 5 bases at J, leaving 7 bases unmatched. Germline assignment: CDR1 SGHRS and CDR2 YFSETQ. Written as DNA, the CDR3 is TGCGCCAGCAGCTTGGTAGTTAGCGGGGGGGGTAACAATGAGCAGTTCTTC. It yields the protein CASSLVVSGGGNNEQFF.

The CDR3 is CASTKAGTANTGELFF. DNA of the CDR3: TGTGCCAGCACTAAAGCGGGGACTGCGAACACCGGGGAGCTGTTTTTT. J is TRBJ2-2 and V is TRBV5-4; 7 bases match TRBD2. CDR1 is SGHNT, CDR2 YYREEE, per germline (reference sequence). This CDR3 has 16 amino acids. The ends lost 6 bases at V and 0 bases at J; junction bases unmatched: 8.

The chain has TRBV18 and TRBJ1-1; 11 bases align to TRBD1. V was clipped by 3 bases and J by 4 bases; unmatched bases: 13. This CDR3 contains 18 residues. The germline gives CDR1 KGHSH, CDR2 LQKENI. This CDR3 is CASSPNMALGQGATEAFF. CDR3 nucleotides: TGTGCCAGCTCACCCAATATGGCACTCGGACAGGGGGCCACTGAAGCTTTCTTT. The variable domain in full, with the rest retrieved from reference TRBV18 and TRBJ1-1, is NAGVMQNPRHLVRRRGQEARLRCSPMKGHSHVYWYRQLPEEGLKFMVYLQKENIIDESGMPKERFSAEFPKEGPSILRIQQVVRGDSAAYFCASSPNMALGQGATEAFFGQGTRLTVV.

The chain combines TRBV6-6 with TRBJ1-6, with D unresolved. CDR1 MNHNY and CDR2 SVGAGI come from the germline V gene (reference sequence). This CDR3 region has 12 residues. CDR3 DNA sequence: TGTGGTTCCCAGATCTATAATTCACCCCTCCACTTT. Its translation: CGSQIYNSPLHF.

The J gene is TRBJ1-2, the V gene TRBV5-6, with D perhaps matching TRBD1 (6 bases). V lost 2 bases, J lost 2 bases, and 7 bases lay in between. The CDR3 length is 13 residues. Germline assignment: CDR1 SGHDT and CDR2 YYEEEE. CDR3 sequence: CASSFTGNYGYTF. The CDR3 region has the DNA TGTGCCAGCAGCTTCACAGGGAACTATGGCTACACCTTC.

The rearrangement joins TRBV5-1 to TRBJ2-1, with 14 bases matching TRBD2. J lost 10 bases, V lost 0 bases, and 6 bases had no gene match. Germline lookup yields CDR1 SGHRS and CDR2 YFSETQ. This CDR3 spans 16 amino acids. CDR3 residues: CASSLEGLAGVGEQFF. CDR3 DNA sequence: TGCGCCAGCAGCTTGGAGGGACTAGCGGGAGTCGGCGAGCAGTTCTTC.

V is TRBV9 and J is TRBJ1-1; TRBD1 agrees at 7 bases. Per germline, CDR1 SGDLS and CDR2 YYNGEE. The CDR3 is 15 residues long. Trimming took 0 bases from V and 4 from J; bases not matched to a gene: 6. This CDR3 is CASSVGGGFGTEAFF. CDR3 coding DNA: TGTGCCAGCAGCGTAGGAGGGGGCTTTGGCACTGAAGCTTTCTTT.

The V gene is TRBV7-9, the J gene TRBJ2-7; tentative D call: TRBD2 (6 bases). V dropped 5 bases and J dropped 0 bases, with 14 bases sitting between them. The CDR3 is 15 amino acids. Germline-derived CDR1 and CDR2 are SEHNR and FQNEAQ (reference sequence). The CDR3, as DNA: TGTGCCAGCAGCCCCGCCGAGACTAGCTCCTACGAGCAGTACTTC. It specifies CASSPAETSSYEQYF.

The V gene is TRBV7-2, the J gene TRBJ2-3; either TRBD1 or TRBD2 may supply D (6 bases each). CDR3 length: 15 amino acids. Looked up from germline, CDR1 is SGHTA and CDR2 is FQGNSA. Trimming removed 1 base from V and 8 bases from J, with 16 bases in between. This CDR3 reads CASSLGGGLSGTQYF. CDR3 coding DNA: TGTGCCAGCAGCTTAGGTGGGGGGCTCTCCGGTACGCAGTATTTT.

This clone is labeled large (0.1 to 1%). The gene calls are TRBV10-3 and TRBJ1-5; D might be TRBD1 (6 bases). The CDR3 sequence is 12 residues long. V lost 10 bases and J 5 bases, leaving 12 bases between the germline ends. CDR1 is ENHRY and CDR2 is SYGVKD in the germline V gene. This chain's CDR3 is CATGDIDQPQHF. The CDR3 DNA sequence: TGTGCCACAGGGGATATCGATCAGCCCCAGCATTTT.

The gene calls are TRBV5-6 and TRBJ2-1; 8 bases are a match to TRBD2. Germline lookup yields CDR1 SGHDT and CDR2 YYEEEE. Trimming at V came to 1 base and at J to 6 bases, leaving 6 bases not matched to a gene. This CDR3 has 15 residues. The CDR3 sequence: CASSLMRGAINEQFF. CDR3 sequence (DNA): TGTGCCAGCAGCTTGATGCGGGGGGCGATCAATGAGCAGTTCTTC.

The gene calls are TRBV5-1 and TRBJ2-5, with D unresolved. This CDR3 has 14 residues. The germline V gene has CDR1 SGHRS and CDR2 YFSETQ. Trimming removed 2 bases at V and 0 bases at J, with 8 bases between. This CDR3 reads CASSFNRNQETQYF. The CDR3 DNA reads as TGCGCCAGCAGCTTTAACAGAAACCAAGAGACCCAGTACTTC.

The V gene is TRBV25-1, the J gene TRBJ1-6; 7 positions match TRBD1. The trim removed 1 base at V and 11 bases at J, leaving 11 bases unmatched. The CDR3 consists of 16 residues. CDR1 is MGHDK and CDR2 is SYGVNS in the germline V gene. The CDR3 region has the DNA TGTGCCAGCAGTGAATTTCTGCGGGGGACAGAGACACCCCTCCACTTT. Translation gives CASSEFLRGTETPLHF.

CDR3 amino acids: CASSPSGRAAGELFF. As DNA, the CDR3 is TGTGCCAGCAGCCCCAGCGGGAGGGCGGCCGGGGAGCTGTTTTTT. V usage is TRBV5-8 and J usage is TRBJ2-2, with 10 bases that match TRBD2. V was pared by 4 bases and J by 6 bases, with 6 bases of the junction left unmatched. Germline CDR1 and CDR2: SGHTS and YDEGEE. The CDR3 sequence is 15 residues long.